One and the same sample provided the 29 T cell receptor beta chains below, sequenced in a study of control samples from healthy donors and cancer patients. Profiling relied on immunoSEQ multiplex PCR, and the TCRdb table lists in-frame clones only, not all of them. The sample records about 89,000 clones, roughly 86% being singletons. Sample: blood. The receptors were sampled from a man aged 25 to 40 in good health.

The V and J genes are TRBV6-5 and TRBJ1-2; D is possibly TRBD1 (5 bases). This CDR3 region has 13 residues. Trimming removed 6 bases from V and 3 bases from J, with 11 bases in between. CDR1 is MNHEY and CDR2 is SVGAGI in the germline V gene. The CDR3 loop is CASRAGTDYGYTF. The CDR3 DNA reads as TGTGCCAGCAGGGCGGGGACGGACTATGGCTACACCTTC.

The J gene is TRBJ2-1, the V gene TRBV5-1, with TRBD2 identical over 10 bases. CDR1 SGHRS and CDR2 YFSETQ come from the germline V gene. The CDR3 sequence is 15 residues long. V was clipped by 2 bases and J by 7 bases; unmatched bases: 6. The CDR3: CASSFSTSGVNEQFF. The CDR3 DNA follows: TGCGCCAGCAGCTTCTCCACTAGCGGGGTTAATGAGCAGTTCTTC.

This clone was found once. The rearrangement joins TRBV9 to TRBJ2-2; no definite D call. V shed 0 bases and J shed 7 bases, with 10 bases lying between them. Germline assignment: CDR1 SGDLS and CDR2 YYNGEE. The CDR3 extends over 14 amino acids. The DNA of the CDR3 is TGTGCCAGCAGCGTAGTTCGAGAGAACGGGGAGCTGTTTTTT. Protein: CASSVVRENGELFF.

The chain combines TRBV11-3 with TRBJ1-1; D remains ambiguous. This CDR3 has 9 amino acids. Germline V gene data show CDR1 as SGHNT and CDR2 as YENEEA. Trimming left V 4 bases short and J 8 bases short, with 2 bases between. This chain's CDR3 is CASSSEAFF. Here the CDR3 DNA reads TGTGCCAGCAGCTCAGAAGCTTTCTTT.

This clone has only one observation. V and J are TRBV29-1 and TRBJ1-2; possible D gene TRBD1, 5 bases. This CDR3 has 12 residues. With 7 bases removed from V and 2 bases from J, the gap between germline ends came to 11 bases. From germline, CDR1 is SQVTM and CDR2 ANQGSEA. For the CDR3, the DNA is TGCAGCGCTGGTGGGGGAAACTATGGCTACACCTTC. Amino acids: CSAGGGNYGYTF. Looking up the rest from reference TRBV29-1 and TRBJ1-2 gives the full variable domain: SAVISQKPSRDICQRGTSLTIQCQVDSQVTMMFWYRQQPGQSLTLIATANQGSEATYESGFVIDKFPISRPNLTFSTLTVSNMSPEDSSIYLCSAGGGNYGYTFGSGTRLTVV.

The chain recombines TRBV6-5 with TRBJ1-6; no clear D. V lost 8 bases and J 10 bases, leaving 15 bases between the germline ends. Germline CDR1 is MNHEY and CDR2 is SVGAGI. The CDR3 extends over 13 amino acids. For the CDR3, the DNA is TGTGCCAGCCATGGAAAGGGAAACTCACCCCTCCACTTT. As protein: CASHGKGNSPLHF.

This CDR3 reads CATRTAMNTEAFF. The CDR3 bases are TGTGCCACCCGGACAGCTATGAACACTGAAGCTTTCTTT. The chain joins TRBV10-3 to TRBJ1-1; D possibly corresponds to TRBD1 (6 bases). CDR1 ENHRY and CDR2 SYGVKD come from the germline V gene. V lost 10 bases and J 0 bases, leaving 12 bases between the germline ends. There are 13 residues in the CDR3.

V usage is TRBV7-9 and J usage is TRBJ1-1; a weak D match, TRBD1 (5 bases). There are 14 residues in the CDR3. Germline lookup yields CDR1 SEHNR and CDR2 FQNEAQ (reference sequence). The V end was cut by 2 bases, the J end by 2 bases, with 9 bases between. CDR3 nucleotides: TGTGCCAGCAGCTTAACCAGGGAAAACACTGAAGCTTTCTTT. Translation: CASSLTRENTEAFF.

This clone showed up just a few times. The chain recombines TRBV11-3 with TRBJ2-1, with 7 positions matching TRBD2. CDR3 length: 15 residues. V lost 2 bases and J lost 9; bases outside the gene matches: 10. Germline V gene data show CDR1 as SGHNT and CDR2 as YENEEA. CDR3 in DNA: TGTGCCAGCAGCTTAAATCGGGGGGAACGGGGTGAGCAGTTCTTC. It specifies CASSLNRGERGEQFF.

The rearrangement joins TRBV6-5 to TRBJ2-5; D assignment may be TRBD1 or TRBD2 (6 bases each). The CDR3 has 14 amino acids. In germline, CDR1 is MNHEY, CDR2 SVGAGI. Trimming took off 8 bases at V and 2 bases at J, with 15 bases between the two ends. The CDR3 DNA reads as TGTGCCAGCTCCGTGGGGGGCAGGCAAGAGACCCAGTACTTC. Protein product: CASSVGGRQETQYF.

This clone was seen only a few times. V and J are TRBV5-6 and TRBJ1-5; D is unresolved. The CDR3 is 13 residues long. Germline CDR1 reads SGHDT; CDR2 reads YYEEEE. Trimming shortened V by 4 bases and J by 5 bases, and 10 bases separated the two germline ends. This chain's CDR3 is CASSVQPYQPQHF. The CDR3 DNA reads TGTGCCAGCAGCGTTCAGCCTTATCAGCCCCAGCATTTT.

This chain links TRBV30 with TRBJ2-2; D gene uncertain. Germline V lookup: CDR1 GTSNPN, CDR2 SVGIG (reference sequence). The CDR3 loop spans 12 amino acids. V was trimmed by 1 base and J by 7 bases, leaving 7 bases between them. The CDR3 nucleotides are TGTGCCTGGAGTGAGTGGGGCGGGGAGCTGTTTTTT. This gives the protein CAWSEWGGELFF.

The CDR3 protein is CASSLQASGELFF. The CDR3 DNA is TGCGCCAGCAGCTTGCAAGCGTCCGGGGAGCTGTTTTTT. The chain links TRBV5-1 to TRBJ2-2, with unresolved D. Germline V gene lookup returns CDR1 SGHRS and CDR2 YFSETQ. V shed 1 base and J shed 6 bases, with 7 bases lying between them. The length of the CDR3 is 13 residues.

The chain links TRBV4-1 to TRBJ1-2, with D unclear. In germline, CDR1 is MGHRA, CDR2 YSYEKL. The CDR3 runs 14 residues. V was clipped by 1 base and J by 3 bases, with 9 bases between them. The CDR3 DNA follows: TGCGCCAGCAGCCAAGTGGGGAGCGACTATGGCTACACCTTC. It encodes CASSQVGSDYGYTF.

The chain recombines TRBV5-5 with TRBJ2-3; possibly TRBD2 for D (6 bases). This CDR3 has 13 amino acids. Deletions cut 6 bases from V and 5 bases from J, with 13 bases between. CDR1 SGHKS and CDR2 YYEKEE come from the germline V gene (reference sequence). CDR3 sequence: CASTIGGGDTQYF. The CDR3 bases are TGTGCCAGCACTATTGGGGGAGGAGATACGCAGTATTTT. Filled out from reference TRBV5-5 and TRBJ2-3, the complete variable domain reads DAGVTQSPTHLIKTRGQQVTLRCSPISGHKSVSWYQQVLGQGPQFIFQYYEKEERGRGNFPDRFSARQFPNYSSELNVNALLLGDSALYLCASTIGGGDTQYFGPGTRLTVL.

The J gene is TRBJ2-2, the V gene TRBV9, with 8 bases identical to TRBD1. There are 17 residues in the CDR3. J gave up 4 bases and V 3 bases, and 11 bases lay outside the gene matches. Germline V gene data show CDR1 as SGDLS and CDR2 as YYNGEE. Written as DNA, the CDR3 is TGTGCCAGCAGCGAACGACAGGGGCGAGATCTCACCGGGGAGCTGTTTTTT. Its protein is CASSERQGRDLTGELFF.

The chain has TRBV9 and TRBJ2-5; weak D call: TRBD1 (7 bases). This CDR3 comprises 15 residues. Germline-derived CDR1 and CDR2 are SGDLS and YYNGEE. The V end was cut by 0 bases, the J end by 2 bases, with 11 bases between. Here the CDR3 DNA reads TGTGCCAGCAGCGTAGGCGGGGACAGACAAGAGACCCAGTACTTC. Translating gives CASSVGGDRQETQYF.

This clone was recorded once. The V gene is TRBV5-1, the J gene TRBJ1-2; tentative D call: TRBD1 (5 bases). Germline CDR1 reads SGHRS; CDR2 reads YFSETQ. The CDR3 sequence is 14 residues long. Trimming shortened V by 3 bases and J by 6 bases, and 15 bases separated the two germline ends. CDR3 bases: TGCGCCAGCAGCTCCGGAGGGACGGTGGATGGCTACACCTTC. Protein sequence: CASSSGGTVDGYTF. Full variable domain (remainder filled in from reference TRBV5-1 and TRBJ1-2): KAGVTQTPRYLIKTRGQQVTLSCSPISGHRSVSWYQQTPGQGLQFLFEYFSETQRNKGNFPGRFSGRQFSNSRSEMNVSTLELGDSALYLCASSSGGTVDGYTFGSGTRLTVV.

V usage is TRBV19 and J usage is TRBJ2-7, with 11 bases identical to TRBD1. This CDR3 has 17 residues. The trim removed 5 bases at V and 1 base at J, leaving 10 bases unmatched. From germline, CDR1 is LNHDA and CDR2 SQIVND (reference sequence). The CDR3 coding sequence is TGTGCCAGTAGTCTGGGACCGGGACAGGGGGATTCCTACGAGCAGTACTTC. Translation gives CASSLGPGQGDSYEQYF. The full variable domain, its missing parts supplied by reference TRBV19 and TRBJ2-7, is DGGITQSPKYLFRKEGQNVTLSCEQNLNHDAMYWYRQDPGQGLRLIYYSQIVNDFQKGDIAEGYSVSREKKESFPLTVTSAQKNPTAFYLCASSLGPGQGDSYEQYFGPGTRLTVT.

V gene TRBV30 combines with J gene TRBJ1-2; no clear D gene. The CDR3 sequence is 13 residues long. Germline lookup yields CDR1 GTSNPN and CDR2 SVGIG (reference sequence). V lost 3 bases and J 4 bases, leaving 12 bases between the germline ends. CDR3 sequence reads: CAWSEGYSYGYTF. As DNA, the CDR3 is TGTGCCTGGAGCGAGGGCTACTCCTATGGCTACACCTTC.

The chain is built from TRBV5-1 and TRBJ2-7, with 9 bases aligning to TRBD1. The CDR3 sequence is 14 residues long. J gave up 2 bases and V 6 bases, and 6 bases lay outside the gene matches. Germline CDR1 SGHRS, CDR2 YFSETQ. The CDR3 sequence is CASKMTGGPYEQYV. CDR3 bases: TGCGCCAGCAAAATGACAGGGGGTCCCTACGAGCAGTACGTC.

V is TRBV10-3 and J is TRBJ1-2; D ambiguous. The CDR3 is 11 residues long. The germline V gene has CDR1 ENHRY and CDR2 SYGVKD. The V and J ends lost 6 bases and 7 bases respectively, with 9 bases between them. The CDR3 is CAIRFRGGYTF. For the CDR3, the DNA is TGTGCCATCAGGTTTCGCGGTGGCTACACCTTC.

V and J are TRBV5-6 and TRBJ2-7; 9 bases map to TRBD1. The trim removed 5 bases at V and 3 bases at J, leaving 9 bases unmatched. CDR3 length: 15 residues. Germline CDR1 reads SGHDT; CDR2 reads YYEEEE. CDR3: CASRRTGVFIYEQYF. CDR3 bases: TGTGCCAGCAGGCGGACAGGGGTCTTTATCTACGAGCAGTACTTC.

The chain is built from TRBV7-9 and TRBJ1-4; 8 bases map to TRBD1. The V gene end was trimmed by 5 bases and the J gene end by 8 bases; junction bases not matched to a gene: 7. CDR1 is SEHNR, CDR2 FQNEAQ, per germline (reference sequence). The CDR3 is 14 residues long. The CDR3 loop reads CASSLTGGGEKLFF. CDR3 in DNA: TGTGCCAGCAGCCTTACAGGGGGTGGGGAAAAACTGTTTTTT.

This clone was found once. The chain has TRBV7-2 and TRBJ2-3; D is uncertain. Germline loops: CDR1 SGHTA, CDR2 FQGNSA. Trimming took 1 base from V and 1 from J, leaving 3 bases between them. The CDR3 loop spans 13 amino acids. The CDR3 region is CASSLVGTDTQYF. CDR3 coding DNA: TGTGCCAGCAGCTTAGTAGGCACAGATACGCAGTATTTT.

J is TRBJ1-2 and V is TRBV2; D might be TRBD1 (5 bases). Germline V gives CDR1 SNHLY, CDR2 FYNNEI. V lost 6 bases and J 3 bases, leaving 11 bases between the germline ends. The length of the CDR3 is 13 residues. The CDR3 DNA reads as TGTGCCAGCAGGAAGGGACCTGACTATGGCTACACCTTC. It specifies CASRKGPDYGYTF.

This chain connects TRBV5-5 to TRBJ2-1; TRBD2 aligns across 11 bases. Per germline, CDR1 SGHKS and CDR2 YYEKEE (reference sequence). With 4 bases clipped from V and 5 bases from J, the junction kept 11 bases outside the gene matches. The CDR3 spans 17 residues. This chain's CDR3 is CASSQFLSGGANNEQFF. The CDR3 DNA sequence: TGTGCCAGCAGCCAATTTCTTAGCGGGGGGGCAAACAATGAGCAGTTCTTC.

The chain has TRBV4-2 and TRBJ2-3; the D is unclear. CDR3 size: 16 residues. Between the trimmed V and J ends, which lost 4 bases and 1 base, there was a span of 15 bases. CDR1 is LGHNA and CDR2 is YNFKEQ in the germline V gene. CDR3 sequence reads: CASSLDASQGTDTQYF. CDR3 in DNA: TGTGCCAGCAGCCTCGACGCCTCACAAGGCACAGATACGCAGTATTTT.

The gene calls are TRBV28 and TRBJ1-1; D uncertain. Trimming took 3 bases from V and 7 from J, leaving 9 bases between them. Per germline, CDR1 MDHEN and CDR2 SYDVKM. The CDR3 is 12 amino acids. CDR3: CASSFIRDEAFF. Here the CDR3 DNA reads TGTGCCAGCAGTTTTATCCGTGATGAAGCTTTCTTT. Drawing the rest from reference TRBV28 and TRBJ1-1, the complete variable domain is DVKVTQSSRYLVKRTGEKVFLECVQDMDHENMFWYRQDPGLGLRLIYFSYDVKMKEKGDIPEGYSVSREKKERFSLILESASTNQTSMYLCASSFIRDEAFFGQGTRLTVV.